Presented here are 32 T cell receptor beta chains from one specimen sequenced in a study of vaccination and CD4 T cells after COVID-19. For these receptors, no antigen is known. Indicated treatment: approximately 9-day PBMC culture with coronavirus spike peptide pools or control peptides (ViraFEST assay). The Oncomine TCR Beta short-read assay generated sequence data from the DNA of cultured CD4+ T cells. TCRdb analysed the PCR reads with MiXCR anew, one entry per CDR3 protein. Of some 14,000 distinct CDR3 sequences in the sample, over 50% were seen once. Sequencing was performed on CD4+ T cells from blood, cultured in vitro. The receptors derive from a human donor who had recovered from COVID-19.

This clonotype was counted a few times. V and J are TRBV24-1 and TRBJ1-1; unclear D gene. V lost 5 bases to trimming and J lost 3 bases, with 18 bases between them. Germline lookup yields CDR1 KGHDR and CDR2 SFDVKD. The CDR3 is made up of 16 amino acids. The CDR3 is CATSGRAGSGYTEAFF. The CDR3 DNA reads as TGTGCCACCAGTGGTCGGGCGGGTTCGGGATACACTGAAGCTTTCTTT.

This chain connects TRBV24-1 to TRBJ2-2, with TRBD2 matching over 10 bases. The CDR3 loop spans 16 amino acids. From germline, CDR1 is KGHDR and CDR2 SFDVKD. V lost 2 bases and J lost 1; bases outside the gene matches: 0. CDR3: CATSDWTSGNTGELFF. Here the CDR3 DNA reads TGTGCCACCAGTGATTGGACTAGCGGGAACACCGGGGAGCTGTTTTTT.

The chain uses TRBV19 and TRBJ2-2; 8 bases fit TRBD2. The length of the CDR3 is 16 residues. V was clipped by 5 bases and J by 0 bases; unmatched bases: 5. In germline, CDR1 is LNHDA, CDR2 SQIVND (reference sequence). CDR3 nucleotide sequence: TGTGCCAGTAGTTTAGCGGGGACCTCGAACACCGGGGAGCTGTTTTTT. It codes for CASSLAGTSNTGELFF. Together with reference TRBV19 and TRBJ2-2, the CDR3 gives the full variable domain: DGGITQSPKYLFRKEGQNVTLSCEQNLNHDAMYWYRQDPGQGLRLIYYSQIVNDFQKGDIAEGYSVSREKKESFPLTVTSAQKNPTAFYLCASSLAGTSNTGELFFGEGSRLTVL.

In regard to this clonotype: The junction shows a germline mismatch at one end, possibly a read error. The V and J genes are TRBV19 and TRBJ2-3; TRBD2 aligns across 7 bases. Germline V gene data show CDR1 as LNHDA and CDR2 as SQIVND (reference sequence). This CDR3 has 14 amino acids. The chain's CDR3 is CASSLAGPTDAQYF. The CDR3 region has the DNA TGTGCCAGTAGTTTAGCGGGTCCCACAGATGCGCAGTATTTT. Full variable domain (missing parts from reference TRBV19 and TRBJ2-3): DGGITQSPKYLFRKEGQNVTLSCEQNLNHDAMYWYRQDPGQGLRLIYYSQIVNDFQKGDIAEGYSVSREKKESFPLTVTSAQKNPTAFYLCASSLAGPTDAQYFGPGTRLTVL.

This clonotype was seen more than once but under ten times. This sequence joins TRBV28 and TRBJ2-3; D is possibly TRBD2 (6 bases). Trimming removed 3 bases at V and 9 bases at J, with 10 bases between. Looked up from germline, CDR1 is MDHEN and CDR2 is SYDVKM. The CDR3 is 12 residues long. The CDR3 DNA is TGTGCCAGCAGTTTCCTGGCGGGAACGCAGTATTTT. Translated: CASSFLAGTQYF.

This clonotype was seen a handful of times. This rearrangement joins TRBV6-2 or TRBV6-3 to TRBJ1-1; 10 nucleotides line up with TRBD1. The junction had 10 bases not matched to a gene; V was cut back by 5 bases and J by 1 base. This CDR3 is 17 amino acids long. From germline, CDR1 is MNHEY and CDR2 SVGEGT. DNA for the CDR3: TGTGCCAGCAGTACCATCCGGACAGGGGGGAAGAACACTGAAGCTTTCTTT. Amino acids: CASSTIRTGGKNTEAFF.

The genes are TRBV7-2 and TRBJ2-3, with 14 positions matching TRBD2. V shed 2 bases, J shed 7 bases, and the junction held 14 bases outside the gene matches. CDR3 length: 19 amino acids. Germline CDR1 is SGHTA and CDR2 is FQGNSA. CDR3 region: CASSLILGTSGSPPYTQYF. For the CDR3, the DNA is TGTGCCAGCAGCTTAATCCTTGGGACTAGCGGGAGCCCCCCATATACGCAGTATTTT.

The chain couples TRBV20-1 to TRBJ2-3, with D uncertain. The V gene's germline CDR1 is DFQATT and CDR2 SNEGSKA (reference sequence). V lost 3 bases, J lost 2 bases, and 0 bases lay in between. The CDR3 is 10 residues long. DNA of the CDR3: TGCAGTGCTAGCACAGATACGCAGTATTTT. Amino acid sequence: CSASTDTQYF.

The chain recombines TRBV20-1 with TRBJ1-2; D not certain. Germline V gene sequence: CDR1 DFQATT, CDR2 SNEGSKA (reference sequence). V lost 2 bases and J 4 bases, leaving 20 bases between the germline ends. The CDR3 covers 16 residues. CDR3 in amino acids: CSARPPSQDVVYGYTF. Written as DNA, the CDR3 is TGCAGTGCTAGACCCCCCTCTCAGGACGTGGTCTATGGCTACACCTTC.

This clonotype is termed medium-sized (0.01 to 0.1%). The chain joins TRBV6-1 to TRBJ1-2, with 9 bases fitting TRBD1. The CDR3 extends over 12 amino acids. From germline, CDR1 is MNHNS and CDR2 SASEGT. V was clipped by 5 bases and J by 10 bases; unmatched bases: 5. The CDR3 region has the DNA TGTGCCAGCAGTACAGGGGGCCTACCCTACACCTTC. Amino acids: CASSTGGLPYTF.

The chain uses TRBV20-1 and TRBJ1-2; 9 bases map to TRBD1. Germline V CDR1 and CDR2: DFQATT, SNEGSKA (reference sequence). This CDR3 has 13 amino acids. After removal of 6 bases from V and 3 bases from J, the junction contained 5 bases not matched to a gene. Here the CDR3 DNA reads TGCAGTGCAAGTGGACAGGGGCACTATGGCTACACCTTC. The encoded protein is CSASGQGHYGYTF.

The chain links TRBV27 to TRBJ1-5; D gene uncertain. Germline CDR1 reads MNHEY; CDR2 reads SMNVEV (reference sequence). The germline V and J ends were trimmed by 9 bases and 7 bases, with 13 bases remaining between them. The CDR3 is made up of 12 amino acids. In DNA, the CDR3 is TGTGCCAGTACGAGTAATGGGCAGCCCCAGCATTTT. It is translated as CASTSNGQPQHF.

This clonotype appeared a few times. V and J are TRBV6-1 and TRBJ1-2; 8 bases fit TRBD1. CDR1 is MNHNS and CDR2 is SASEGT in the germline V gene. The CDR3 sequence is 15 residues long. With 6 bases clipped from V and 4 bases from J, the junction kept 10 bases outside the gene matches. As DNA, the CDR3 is TGTGCCAGCAGGTCGACAGGGGAAGGTCGCTATGGCTACACCTTC. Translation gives CASRSTGEGRYGYTF.

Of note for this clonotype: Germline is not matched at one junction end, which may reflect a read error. CDR3 in DNA: TGTGCTAGCAGCTTATGTTCGGGGTGGCCCCAGCATTTT. This encodes CASSLCSGWPQHF. V gene TRBV7-7 combines with J gene TRBJ1-5; D remains unclear. CDR3 size: 13 residues. Germline CDR1 SSHAT, CDR2 FNYEAQ (reference sequence).

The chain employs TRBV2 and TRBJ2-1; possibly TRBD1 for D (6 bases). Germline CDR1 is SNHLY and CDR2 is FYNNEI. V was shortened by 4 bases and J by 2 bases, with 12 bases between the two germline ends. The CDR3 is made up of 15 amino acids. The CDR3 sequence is CASSGAQGTYNEQFF. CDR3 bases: TGTGCCAGCAGTGGGGCACAGGGCACCTACAATGAGCAGTTCTTC.

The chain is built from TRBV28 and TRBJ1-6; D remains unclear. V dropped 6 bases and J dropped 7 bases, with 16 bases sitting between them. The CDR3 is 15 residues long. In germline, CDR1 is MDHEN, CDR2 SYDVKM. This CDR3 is CASSLTGPRNSPLHF. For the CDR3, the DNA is TGTGCCAGCAGCTTAACCGGGCCAAGGAATTCACCCCTCCACTTT.

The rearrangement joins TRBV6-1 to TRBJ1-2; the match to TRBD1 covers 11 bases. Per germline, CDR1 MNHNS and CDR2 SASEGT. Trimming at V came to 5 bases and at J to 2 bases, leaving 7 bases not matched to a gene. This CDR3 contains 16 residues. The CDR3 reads CASSRDRGRSNYGYTF. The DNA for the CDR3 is TGTGCCAGCAGTCGGGACAGGGGGAGATCGAACTATGGCTACACCTTC.

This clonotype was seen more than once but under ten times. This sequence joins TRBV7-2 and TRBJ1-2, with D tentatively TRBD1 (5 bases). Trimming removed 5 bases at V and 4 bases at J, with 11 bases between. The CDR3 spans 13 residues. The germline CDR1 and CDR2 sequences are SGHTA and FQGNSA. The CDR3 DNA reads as TGTGCCAGCAGCGCGGGGACGGCCTATGGCTACACCTTC. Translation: CASSAGTAYGYTF. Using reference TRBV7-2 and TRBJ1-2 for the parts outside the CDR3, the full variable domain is GAGVSQSPSNKVTEKGKDVELRCDPISGHTALYWYRQSLGQGLEFLIYFQGNSAPDKSGLPSDRFSAERTGGSVSTLTIQRTQQEDSAVYLCASSAGTAYGYTFGSGTRLTVV.

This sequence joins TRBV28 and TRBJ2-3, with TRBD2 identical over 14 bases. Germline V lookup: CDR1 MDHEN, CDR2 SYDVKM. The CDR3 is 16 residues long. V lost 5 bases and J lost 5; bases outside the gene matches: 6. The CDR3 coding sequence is TGTGCCAGCAGTAAGACTAGCGGGGGGGCCGTAGATACGCAGTATTTT. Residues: CASSKTSGGAVDTQYF.

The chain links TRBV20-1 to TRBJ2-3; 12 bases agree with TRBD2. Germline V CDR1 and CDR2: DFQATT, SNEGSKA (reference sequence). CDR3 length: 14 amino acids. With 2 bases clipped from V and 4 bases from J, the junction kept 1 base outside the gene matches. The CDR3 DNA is TGCAGTGCTAGACTAGCGGGAGGGTCAGATACGCAGTATTTT. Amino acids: CSARLAGGSDTQYF.

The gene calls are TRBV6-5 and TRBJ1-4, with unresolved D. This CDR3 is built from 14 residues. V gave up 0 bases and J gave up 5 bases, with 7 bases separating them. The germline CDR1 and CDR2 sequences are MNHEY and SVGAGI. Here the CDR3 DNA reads TGTGCCAGCAGTTACTCGTACAGAAATGAAAAACTGTTTTTT. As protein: CASSYSYRNEKLFF.

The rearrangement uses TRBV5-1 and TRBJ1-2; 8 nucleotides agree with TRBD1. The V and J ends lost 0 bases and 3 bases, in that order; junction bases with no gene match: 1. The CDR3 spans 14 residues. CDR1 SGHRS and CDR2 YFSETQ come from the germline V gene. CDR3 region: CASSLAGGDYGYTF. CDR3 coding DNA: TGCGCCAGCAGCTTGGCAGGGGGCGACTATGGCTACACCTTC.

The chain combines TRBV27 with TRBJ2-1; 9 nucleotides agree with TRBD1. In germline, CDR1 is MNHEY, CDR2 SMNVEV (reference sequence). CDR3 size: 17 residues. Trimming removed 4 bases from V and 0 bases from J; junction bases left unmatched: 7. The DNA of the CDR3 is TGTGCCAGCAGTTCTAAACAGGGGGCAAGCTCCTACAATGAGCAGTTCTTC. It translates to CASSSKQGASSYNEQFF.

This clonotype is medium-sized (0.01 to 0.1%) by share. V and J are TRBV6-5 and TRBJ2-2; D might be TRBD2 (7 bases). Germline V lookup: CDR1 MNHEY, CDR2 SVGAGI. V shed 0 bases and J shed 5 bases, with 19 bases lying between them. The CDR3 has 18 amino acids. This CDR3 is CASSYSRLGGPVTGELFF. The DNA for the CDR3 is TGTGCCAGCAGTTACTCGAGATTGGGGGGGCCGGTTACCGGGGAGCTGTTTTTT.

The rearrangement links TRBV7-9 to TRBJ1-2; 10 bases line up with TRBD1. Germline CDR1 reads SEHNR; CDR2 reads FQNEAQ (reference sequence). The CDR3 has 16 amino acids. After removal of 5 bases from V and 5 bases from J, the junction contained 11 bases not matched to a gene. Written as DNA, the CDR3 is TGTGCCAGCAGCAAGACAGGGGGCGGGGGAGGGTATGGCTACACCTTC. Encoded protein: CASSKTGGGGGYGYTF.

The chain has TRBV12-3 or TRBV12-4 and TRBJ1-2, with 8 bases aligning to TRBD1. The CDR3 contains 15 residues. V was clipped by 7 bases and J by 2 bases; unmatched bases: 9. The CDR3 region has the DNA TGTGCCAGCACCGAGACAGGGGTTAGGAACTATGGCTACACCTTC. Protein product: CASTETGVRNYGYTF.

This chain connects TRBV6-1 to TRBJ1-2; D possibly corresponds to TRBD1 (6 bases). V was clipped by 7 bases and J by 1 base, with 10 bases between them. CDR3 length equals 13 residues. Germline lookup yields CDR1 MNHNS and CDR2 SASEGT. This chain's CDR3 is CASTRTDNYGYTF. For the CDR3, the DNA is TGTGCCAGCACCCGGACAGATAACTATGGCTACACCTTC.

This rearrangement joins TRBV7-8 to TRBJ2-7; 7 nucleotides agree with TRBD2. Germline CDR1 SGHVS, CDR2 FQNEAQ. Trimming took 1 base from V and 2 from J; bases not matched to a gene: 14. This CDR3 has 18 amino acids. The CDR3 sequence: CASSLVRRMRERPYEQYF. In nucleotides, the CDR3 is TGTGCCAGCAGCTTAGTCCGCCGAATGCGGGAGCGCCCCTACGAGCAGTACTTC.

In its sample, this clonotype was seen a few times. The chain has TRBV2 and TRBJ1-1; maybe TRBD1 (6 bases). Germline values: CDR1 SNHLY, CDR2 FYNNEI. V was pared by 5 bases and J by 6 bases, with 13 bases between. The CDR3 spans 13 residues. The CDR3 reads CASSFRGLAEAFF. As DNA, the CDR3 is TGTGCCAGCAGTTTCAGGGGTTTGGCTGAAGCTTTCTTT.

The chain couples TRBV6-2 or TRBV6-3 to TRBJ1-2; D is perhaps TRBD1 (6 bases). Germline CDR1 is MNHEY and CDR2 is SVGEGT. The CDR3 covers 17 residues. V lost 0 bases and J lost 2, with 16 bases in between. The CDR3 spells CASSYSLQGRRNYGYTF. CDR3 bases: TGTGCCAGCAGTTACTCATTACAGGGACGGCGAAACTATGGCTACACCTTC.

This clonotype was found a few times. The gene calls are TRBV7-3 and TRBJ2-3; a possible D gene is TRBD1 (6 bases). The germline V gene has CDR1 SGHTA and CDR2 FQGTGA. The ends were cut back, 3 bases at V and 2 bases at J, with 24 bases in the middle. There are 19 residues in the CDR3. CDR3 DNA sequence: TGTGCCAGCAGCTTGAGGGGGATAGATCCAGCGCTCCCCACAGATACGCAGTATTTT. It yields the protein CASSLRGIDPALPTDTQYF.

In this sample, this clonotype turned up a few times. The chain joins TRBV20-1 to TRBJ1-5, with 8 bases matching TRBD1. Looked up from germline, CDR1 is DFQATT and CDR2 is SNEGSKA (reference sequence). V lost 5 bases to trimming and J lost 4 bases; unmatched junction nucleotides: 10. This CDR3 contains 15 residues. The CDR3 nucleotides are TGCAGTGCTTATGGACAGGGCATCAGAAATCAGCCCCAGCATTTT. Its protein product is CSAYGQGIRNQPQHF.